The clone carrying this T cell receptor beta chain was seen only a few times. Its target is unknown. Looked up from germline, CDR1 is SNHLY and CDR2 is FYNNEI. V gave up 8 bases and J gave up 3 bases; unmatched junction bases: 9. The CDR3 is made up of 14 amino acids. Repertoires were generated with immunoSEQ multiplex PCR, while TCRdb's copy carries only in-frame clones and drops some. Of some 96,000 clones listed, 80% to 95% were seen once; the top ten hold approximately 16%. These data come from a study of graft-versus-host responses after intestinal transplantation. Study overall: Recipients were all induced with anti-thymocyte globulin, then given tacrolimus and steroids for about three years.

Study-wide results and limits: The presence of high graft-versus-host to host-versus-graft clonal ratios in allografts characterized patients with graft-donor T cell macrochimerism.

The sequenced sample was PBMCs, obtained about 450 days after intestinal transplant. J is TRBJ2-7 and V is TRBV2, with 8 bases lining up with TRBD2. This clonotype was sampled from a human patient who received an intestinal transplant, so some T cells may come from the graft donor. The CDR3 DNA reads TGTGCCAGCGATTTAGAGCGGGGGATCTACGAGCAGTACTTC. Its translation: CASDLERGIYEQYF.